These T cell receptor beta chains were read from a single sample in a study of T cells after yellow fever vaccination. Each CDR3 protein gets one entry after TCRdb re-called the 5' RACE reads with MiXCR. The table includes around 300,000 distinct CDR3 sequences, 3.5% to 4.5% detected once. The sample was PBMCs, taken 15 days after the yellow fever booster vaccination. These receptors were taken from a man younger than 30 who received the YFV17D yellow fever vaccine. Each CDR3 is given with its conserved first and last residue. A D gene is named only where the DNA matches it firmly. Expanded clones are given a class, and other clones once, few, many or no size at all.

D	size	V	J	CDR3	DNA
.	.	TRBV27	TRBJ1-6	CASSLRNNSPLHF	TGTGCCAGCAGTTTACGGAATAATTCACCCCTCCACTTT
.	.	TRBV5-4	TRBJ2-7	CASSLGPSSSYEQYF	TGTGCCAGCAGCCTAGGGCCTTCTAGCTCCTACGAGCAGTACTTC
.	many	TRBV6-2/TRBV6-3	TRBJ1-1	CASSLSPDTTEAFF	TGTGCCAGCAGTCTCTCCCCGGACACCACTGAAGCTTTCTTT
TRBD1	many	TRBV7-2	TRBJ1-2	CASSRDRGGYGYTF	TGTGCCAGCAGCCGGGACAGGGGGGGCTATGGCTACACCTTC
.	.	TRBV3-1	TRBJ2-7	CASSQDRGQIYEQYF	TGTGCCAGCAGCCAAGATCGGGGACAAATCTACGAGCAGTACTTC
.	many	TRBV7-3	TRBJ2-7	CASSSEGGYPPHYEQYF	TGTGCCAGCAGCTCCGAAGGAGGTTACCCCCCCCACTACGAGCAGTACTTC
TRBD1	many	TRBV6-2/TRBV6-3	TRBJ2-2	CASSQTGRSNTGELFF	TGTGCCAGCAGTCAGACAGGGCGATCGAACACCGGGGAGCTGTTTTTT
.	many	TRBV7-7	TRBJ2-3	CASSLAGASTDTQYF	TGTGCCAGCAGCTTAGCGGGGGCCAGCACAGATACGCAGTATTTT
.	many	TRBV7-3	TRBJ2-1	CASSSYRNSYNEQFF	TGTGCCAGCAGCTCTTACAGGAATTCCTACAATGAGCAGTTCTTC
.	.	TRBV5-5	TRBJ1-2	CASSRDGEYGYTF	TGTGCCAGCAGCCGGGACGGGGAATATGGCTACACCTTC
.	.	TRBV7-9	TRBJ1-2	CASSSKRTGNYGYTF	TGTGCCAGCAGCTCTAAGAGGACTGGGAACTATGGCTACACCTTC
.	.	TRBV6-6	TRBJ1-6	CASRTSRAPPLHF	TGTGCCAGCAGGACCTCAAGGGCTCCACCCCTCCACTTT
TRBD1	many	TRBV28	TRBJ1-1	CASRVTGTGGLSTEAFF	TGTGCCAGCCGAGTTACCGGGACAGGGGGACTTTCAACTGAAGCTTTCTTT
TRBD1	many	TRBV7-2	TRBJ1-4	CASSSQGRINEKLFF	TGTGCCAGCAGTTCACAGGGGCGCATTAATGAAAAACTGTTTTTT
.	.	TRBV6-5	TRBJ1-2	CASSYGGGLGYGYTF	TGTGCCAGCAGTTACGGGGGGGGCCTTGGTTATGGCTACACCTTC
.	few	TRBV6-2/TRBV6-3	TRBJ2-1	CATTTGSLEQFF	TGTGCCACAACTACAGGGTCCCTCGAGCAGTTCTTC
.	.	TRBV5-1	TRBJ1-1	CASSTGHPNTEAFF	TGCGCCAGCAGCACGGGACACCCGAACACTGAAGCTTTCTTT
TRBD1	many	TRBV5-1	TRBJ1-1	CASSVDGTGGSAFF	TGCGCCAGCAGCGTGGATGGGACAGGAGGTTCGGCTTTCTTT
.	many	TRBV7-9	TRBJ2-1	CASRSYYNEQFF	TGTGCCAGCAGATCATATTACAATGAGCAGTTCTTC
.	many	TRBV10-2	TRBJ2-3	CASLLLRGGTDTQYF	TGCGCCAGCCTGCTCCTCCGCGGCGGCACAGATACGCAGTATTTT
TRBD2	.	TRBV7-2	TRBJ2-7	CASSSGTNAEQYF	TGTGCCAGCAGCTCCGGGACTAACGCCGAGCAGTACTTC
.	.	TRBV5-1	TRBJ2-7	CASSSGPAFEQYF	TGCGCCAGCAGCTCCGGGCCTGCATTCGAGCAGTACTTC
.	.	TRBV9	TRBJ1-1	CASSVGSGVGAEAFF	TGTGCCAGCAGCGTAGGTTCAGGGGTTGGCGCTGAAGCTTTCTTT
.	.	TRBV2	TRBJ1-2	CASSVIQEANYGYTF	TGTGCCAGCAGTGTAATCCAGGAAGCTAACTATGGCTACACCTTC
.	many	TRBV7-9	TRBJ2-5	CASSLARVAVETQYF	TGTGCCAGCAGCTTAGCGAGGGTAGCGGTTGAGACCCAGTACTTC
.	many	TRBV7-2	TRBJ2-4	CASSSGAGKNIQYF	TGTGCCAGCAGCTCGGGGGCTGGCAAAAACATTCAGTACTTC
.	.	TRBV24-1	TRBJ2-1	CATSDAQGQWNEQFF	TGTGCCACCAGTGATGCCCAGGGGCAATGGAATGAGCAGTTCTTC
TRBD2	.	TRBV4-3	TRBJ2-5	CASSQLAGRKETQYF	TGCGCCAGCAGCCAACTAGCGGGGCGAAAAGAGACCCAGTACTTC
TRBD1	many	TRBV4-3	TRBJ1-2	CASSRTGGYGYTF	TGCGCCAGCAGCCGGACAGGGGGCTATGGCTACACCTTC
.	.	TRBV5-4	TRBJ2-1	CASSFRGPGYNEQFF	TGTGCCAGCAGCTTCCGGGGGCCTGGGTACAATGAGCAGTTCTTC
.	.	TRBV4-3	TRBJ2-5	CASSQVVGRQETQYF	TGCGCCAGCAGCCAAGTTGTCGGGAGACAAGAGACCCAGTACTTC
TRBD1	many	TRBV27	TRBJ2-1	CASRLPGQGNNEQFF	TGTGCCAGCAGGCTACCGGGACAGGGGAATAATGAGCAGTTCTTC
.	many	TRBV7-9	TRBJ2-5	CASSAVQETQYF	TGTGCCAGCAGCGCGGTCCAAGAGACCCAGTACTTC
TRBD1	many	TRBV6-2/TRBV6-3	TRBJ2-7	CASTLTGFSYEQYF	TGTGCCAGCACTCTGACAGGGTTCTCCTACGAGCAGTACTTC
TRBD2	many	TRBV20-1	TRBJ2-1	CSAATGTSNLGEQFF	TGCAGTGCTGCGACCGGGACTAGTAATCTCGGTGAGCAGTTCTTC
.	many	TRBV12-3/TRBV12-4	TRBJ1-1	CASSTGNPEAFF	TGTGCCAGCAGTACAGGGAACCCTGAAGCTTTCTTT
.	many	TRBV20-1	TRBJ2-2	CSAIFGGNTGELFF	TGCAGTGCTATTTTTGGCGGAAACACCGGGGAGCTGTTTTTT
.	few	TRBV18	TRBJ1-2	CASSPANLWSGYTF	TGTGCCAGCTCACCGGCGAACCTCTGGAGCGGCTACACCTTC
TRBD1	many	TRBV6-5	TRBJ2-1	CASRFPGQGSDEQFF	TGTGCCAGCAGGTTCCCGGGACAGGGATCCGATGAGCAGTTCTTC
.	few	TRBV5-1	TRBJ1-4	CASSLARSTDPTNEKLFF	TGCGCCAGCAGCTTGGCGCGGAGCACGGACCCAACTAATGAAAAACTGTTTTTT
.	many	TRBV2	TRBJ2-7	CASSEIEQYF	TGTGCCAGCAGTGAGATCGAGCAGTACTTC
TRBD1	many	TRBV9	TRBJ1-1	CASSLTGGAIEAFF	TGTGCCAGCAGCCTGACAGGGGGTGCGATTGAAGCTTTCTTT
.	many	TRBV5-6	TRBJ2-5	CASSLSLAWETQYF	TGTGCCAGCAGCTTGAGTCTAGCCTGGGAGACCCAGTACTTC
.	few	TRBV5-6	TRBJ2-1	CASTPLSRGNEQFF	TGTGCCAGCACCCCCCTTTCACGAGGAAATGAGCAGTTCTTC
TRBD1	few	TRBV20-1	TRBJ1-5	CSAGQGVNQPQHF	TGCAGTGCTGGACAGGGGGTGAATCAGCCCCAGCATTTT
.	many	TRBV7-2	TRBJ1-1	CASRLTGTEAFF	TGTGCCAGCAGGTTGACGGGCACTGAAGCTTTCTTT
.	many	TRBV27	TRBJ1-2	CASSPAGDGYTF	TGTGCCAGCAGCCCAGCGGGGGACGGCTACACCTTC
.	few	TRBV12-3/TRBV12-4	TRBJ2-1	CASSSTWGAEQFF	TGTGCCAGCAGTTCGACGTGGGGGGCCGAGCAGTTCTTC